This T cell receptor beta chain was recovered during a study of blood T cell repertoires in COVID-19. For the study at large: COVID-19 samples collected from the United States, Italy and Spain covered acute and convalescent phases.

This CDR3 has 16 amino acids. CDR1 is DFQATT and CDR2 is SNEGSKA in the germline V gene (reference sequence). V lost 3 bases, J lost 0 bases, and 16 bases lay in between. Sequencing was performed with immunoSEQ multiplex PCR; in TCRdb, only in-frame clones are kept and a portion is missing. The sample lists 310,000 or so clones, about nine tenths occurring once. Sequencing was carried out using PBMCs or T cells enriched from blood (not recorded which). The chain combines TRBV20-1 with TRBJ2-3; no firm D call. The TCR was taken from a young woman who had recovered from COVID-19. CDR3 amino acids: CSASDSLTLSTDTQYF. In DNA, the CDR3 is TGCAGTGCTAGTGACTCACTCACCCTAAGCACAGATACGCAGTATTTT.